The 20 T cell receptor beta chains reported below all come from one sample, sequenced in a study of OX40 agonist ivuxolimab in advanced cancers. Sequencing used immunoSEQ multiplex PCR; TCRdb keeps in-frame clones, though not all of them. The repertoire holds about 80,000 clones, with over 75% as singletons. Source: CD4+ or CD8+ T cells sorted from blood, taken in a trial of the OX40 agonist ivuxolimab. The source of these receptors is an adult with an advanced solid tumor such as melanoma, head and neck, liver or kidney cancer.

The gene calls are TRBV28 and TRBJ1-1, with 9 bases matching TRBD1. The CDR3 has 16 amino acids. Germline V gene data show CDR1 as MDHEN and CDR2 as SYDVKM. Losses at the gene ends were 6 bases for V and 2 bases for J; bases not matched to a gene: 10. The CDR3 coding sequence is TGTGCCAGCAGGGGACAGGGCGCAGGACTAAACACTGAAGCTTTCTTT. Protein: CASRGQGAGLNTEAFF.

J is TRBJ2-1 and V is TRBV2; D unresolved. The CDR3 runs 14 residues. CDR1 and CDR2 from the germline V gene are SNHLY and FYNNEI. V was pared by 4 bases and J by 0 bases, with 7 bases between. CDR3 in DNA: TGTGCCAGCAGTGTAATGAGCTCCTACAATGAGCAGTTCTTC. Its protein is CASSVMSSYNEQFF.

The CDR3 DNA reads as TGTGCCAGCAGTTTAAGGGGGGGTCCCCCCCCCTACGAGCAGTACTTC. It yields the protein CASSLRGGPPPYEQYF. The chain has TRBV28 and TRBJ2-7, with D possibly being TRBD2 (7 bases). CDR1 is MDHEN and CDR2 is SYDVKM in the germline V gene. The CDR3 extends over 16 amino acids. With 2 bases removed from V and 2 bases from J, the gap between germline ends came to 16 bases.

This chain connects TRBV4-1 to TRBJ2-7, with TRBD1 matching over 8 bases. The CDR3 runs to 15 residues. V trimming: 4 bases; J trimming: 1 base; junction bases outside the gene matches: 6. In germline, CDR1 is MGHRA, CDR2 YSYEKL. CDR3 region: CASSPGTGRSYEQYF. The CDR3, as DNA: TGCGCCAGCAGCCCCGGGACAGGACGTTCCTACGAGCAGTACTTC.

J is TRBJ2-1 and V is TRBV11-1; D is uncertain. Germline loops: CDR1 SGHAT, CDR2 FQDESV (reference sequence). Trimming took off 5 bases at V and 10 bases at J, with 21 bases between the two ends. CDR3 length: 15 residues. This CDR3 is CASSPMGGTSLEQFF. The CDR3 DNA reads TGTGCCAGCAGCCCCATGGGCGGAACCTCCCTGGAGCAGTTCTTC.

The genes are TRBV28 and TRBJ1-1; a possible D gene is TRBD1 (5 bases). There are 13 residues in the CDR3. Per the germline V gene, CDR1 is MDHEN and CDR2 is SYDVKM. V lost 6 bases and J 4 bases, leaving 12 bases between the germline ends. DNA of the CDR3: TGTGCCAGCAGGCTTTATGGGGGCACTGAAGCTTTCTTT. Translated, it gives CASRLYGGTEAFF.

This chain uses TRBV25-1 with TRBJ2-7; D assignment may be TRBD1 or TRBD2 (5 bases each). The CDR3 is 18 residues long. Germline CDR1 and CDR2: MGHDK and SYGVNS. With 0 bases removed from V and 2 bases from J, the gap between germline ends came to 20 bases. The CDR3 sequence: CASSEYKGTSRTTYEQYF. The DNA of the CDR3 is TGTGCCAGCAGTGAATATAAGGGGACCAGCAGGACAACCTACGAGCAGTACTTC.

This chain uses TRBV28 with TRBJ1-2; no clear D. The V end lost 5 bases, the J end lost 4 bases, and 17 bases lay between the germline ends. The CDR3 contains 15 residues. Germline V gene lookup returns CDR1 MDHEN and CDR2 SYDVKM. The CDR3 sequence is CASSPRRAPTYGYTF. CDR3 DNA sequence: TGTGCCAGCAGTCCCCGCCGGGCGCCCACCTATGGCTACACCTTC.

The chain links TRBV7-8 to TRBJ2-5; TRBD1 agrees at 8 bases. This CDR3 region has 17 residues. The V gene's germline CDR1 is SGHVS and CDR2 FQNEAQ. The junction had 16 bases not matched to a gene; V was cut back by 5 bases and J by 5 bases. DNA for the CDR3: TGTGCCAGCAGCATAACTCCGAGACAGGGGAGTATGGAGACCCAGTACTTC. This codes for CASSITPRQGSMETQYF.

This rearrangement joins TRBV29-1 to TRBJ1-1, with 7 nucleotides matching TRBD1. Germline trimming cut 1 base from V and 3 bases from J; bases unmatched to any gene: 2. The CDR3 runs to 13 residues. Germline V gives CDR1 SQVTM, CDR2 ANQGSEA. The CDR3 sequence: CSVEAQGDTEAFF. The CDR3 DNA follows: TGCAGCGTTGAAGCCCAGGGGGACACTGAAGCTTTCTTT.

This sequence joins TRBV6-5 and TRBJ1-3, with D unresolved. Trimming pared 4 bases from V and 6 bases from J, leaving 16 bases between. The V gene's germline CDR1 is MNHEY and CDR2 SVGAGI. The CDR3 has 15 amino acids. The CDR3 region is CASSFGPNTKNTIYF. The CDR3 nucleotides read TGTGCCAGCAGTTTTGGTCCCAACACCAAAAACACCATATATTTT.

This chain uses TRBV12-5 with TRBJ2-1, with 10 nucleotides matching TRBD2. CDR1 and CDR2 (germline): LGHNT, FRNRAP. The CDR3 is 18 residues long. With V trimmed by 2 bases and J by 2 bases, 9 bases remained unmatched. CDR3 DNA sequence: TGTGCTAGTGGTTTGCGAGCGGGAGGGCCTATAACCTACAATGAGCAGTTCTTC. Translating it yields CASGLRAGGPITYNEQFF.

The chain couples TRBV29-1 to TRBJ2-1; TRBD2 matches at 10 bases. CDR1 SQVTM and CDR2 ANQGSEA come from the germline V gene. CDR3 length equals 15 residues. V lost 4 bases, J lost 8 bases, and 11 bases stayed unmatched. The CDR3 nucleotides read TGCAGCGTTGTCCTCCTAGCGGGAGTTTGGGATGAGCAGTTCTTC. Its protein product is CSVVLLAGVWDEQFF.

V and J are TRBV7-9 and TRBJ1-2; D perhaps matches TRBD1 (6 bases). The CDR3 totals 13 residues. V was trimmed by 11 bases and J by 6 bases, leaving 19 bases between them. Per the germline V gene, CDR1 is SEHNR and CDR2 is FQNEAQ (reference sequence). CDR3 protein: CAGGRTGLDGYTF. The CDR3 DNA is TGTGCCGGGGGAAGAACAGGGTTGGATGGCTACACCTTC.

The rearrangement links TRBV29-1 to TRBJ2-1; D might be TRBD1 (6 bases). The germline V gene has CDR1 SQVTM and CDR2 ANQGSEA. Trimming shortened V by 6 bases and J by 6 bases, and 12 bases separated the two germline ends. The CDR3 runs 12 residues. The CDR3 here is CSVATGRNEQFF. The CDR3 DNA reads as TGCAGCGTAGCCACAGGGCGCAATGAGCAGTTCTTC.

The CDR3 nucleotides are TGTGCCAGCAGTTCAACCTCAGGGGGCGACTATGGCTACACCTTC. Its translation: CASSSTSGGDYGYTF. The chain has TRBV28 and TRBJ1-2, with 8 positions matching TRBD1. Trimming cost V 4 bases and J 3 bases; bases outside gene matches: 7. This CDR3 is 15 amino acids long. Germline V lookup: CDR1 MDHEN, CDR2 SYDVKM.

V is TRBV7-3 and J is TRBJ2-4; TRBD2 matches 10 bases. The CDR3 has 14 residues. Per the germline V gene, CDR1 is SGHTA and CDR2 is FQGTGA. After removal of 2 bases from V and 12 bases from J, the junction contained 7 bases not matched to a gene. CDR3 coding DNA: TGTGCCAGCAGCTTAGCTAGCGGGAGTCCCACTCAGTACTTC. Protein product: CASSLASGSPTQYF.

The rearrangement links TRBV4-1 to TRBJ1-1, with a weak D call TRBD1 (5 bases). Per germline, CDR1 MGHRA and CDR2 YSYEKL. V shed 0 bases and J shed 0 bases, with 11 bases lying between them. CDR3 length: 16 residues. For the CDR3, the DNA is TGCGCCAGCAGCCAAGAAGGTAGGGGCATGAACACTGAAGCTTTCTTT. Its translation is CASSQEGRGMNTEAFF.

This rearrangement joins TRBV10-3 to TRBJ2-1; D is unresolved. Looked up from germline, CDR1 is ENHRY and CDR2 is SYGVKD. This CDR3 spans 14 amino acids. Between the trimmed V and J ends, which lost 4 bases and 0 bases, there was a span of 7 bases. For the CDR3, the DNA is TGTGCCATCAGTGTTCAGAGCTCCTACAATGAGCAGTTCTTC. Encoded protein: CAISVQSSYNEQFF.

This clone was observed a handful of times. The rearrangement uses TRBV11-2 and TRBJ2-3; D is uncertain. Trimming cost V 1 base and J 4 bases, with 3 bases left between them. CDR3 length: 12 residues. Germline V gene data show CDR1 as SGHAT and CDR2 as FQNNGV. The CDR3 nucleotides read TGTGCCAGCAGCTTAGTCGCAGATACGCAGTATTTT. Translation gives CASSLVADTQYF. The full variable domain, its missing parts supplied by reference TRBV11-2 and TRBJ2-3, is EAGVAQSPRYKIIEKRQSVAFWCNPISGHATLYWYQQILGQGPKLLIQFQNNGVVDDSQLPKDRFSAERLKGVDSTLKIQPAKLEDSAVYLCASSLVADTQYFGPGTRLTVL.